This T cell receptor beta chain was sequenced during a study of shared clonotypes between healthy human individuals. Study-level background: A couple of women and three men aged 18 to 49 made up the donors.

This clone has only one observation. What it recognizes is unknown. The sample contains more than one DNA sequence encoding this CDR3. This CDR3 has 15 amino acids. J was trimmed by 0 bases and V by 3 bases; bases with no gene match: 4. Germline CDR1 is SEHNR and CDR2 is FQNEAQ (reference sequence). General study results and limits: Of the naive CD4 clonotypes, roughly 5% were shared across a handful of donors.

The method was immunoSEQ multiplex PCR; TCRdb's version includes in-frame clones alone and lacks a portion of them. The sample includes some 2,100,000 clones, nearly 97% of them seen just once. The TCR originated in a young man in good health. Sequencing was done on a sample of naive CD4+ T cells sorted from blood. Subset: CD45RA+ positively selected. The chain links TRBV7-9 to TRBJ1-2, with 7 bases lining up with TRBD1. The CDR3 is CASSFGQEANYGYTF. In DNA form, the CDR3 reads TGTGCCAGCAGCTTCGGACAGGAAGCTAACTATGGCTACACCTTC.